The 32 T cell receptor beta chains below come from one sample, sequenced in a study of blood T cells in healthy people across ages. Primers used in a second PCR of roughly 7 to 11 cycles were a sample-barcoded 5' primer and a J-beta primer mix. From the 5' RACE reads, TCRdb called clonotypes with MiXCR, one entry per CDR3 protein. The sample has 1.5 million or so distinct CDR3 sequences, roughly 43% seen once. The sequenced material came from blood. All receptors come from a young woman in good health.

The chain carries TRBV7-9 and TRBJ2-3; D not resolved. Germline V gene lookup returns CDR1 SEHNR and CDR2 FQNEAQ (reference sequence). This CDR3 has 18 amino acids. Trimming cost V 3 bases and J 3 bases, with 22 bases left between them. CDR3 sequence reads: CASSFNAPPVGYTDTQYF. The CDR3 nucleotides are TGTGCCAGCAGCTTTAATGCTCCCCCGGTAGGGTATACAGATACGCAGTATTTT. Full variable domain (outside the CDR3, taken from reference TRBV7-9 and TRBJ2-3): DTGVSQNPRHKITKRGQNVTFRCDPISEHNRLYWYRQTLGQGPEFLTYFQNEAQLEKSRLLSDRFSAERPKGSFSTLEIQRTEQGDSAMYLCASSFNAPPVGYTDTQYFGPGTRLTVL.

The rearrangement joins TRBV6-6 to TRBJ1-1; D is unclear. V lost 5 bases and J 1 base, leaving 11 bases between the germline ends. Germline CDR1 is MNHNY and CDR2 is SVGAGI (reference sequence). CDR3 length equals 14 residues. CDR3 residues: CASSDGERNTEAFF. CDR3 in DNA: TGTGCCAGCAGTGACGGGGAAAGGAACACTGAAGCTTTCTTT.

The V call is TRBV7-2, the J call TRBJ2-3; D is perhaps TRBD1 (6 bases). Germline CDR1 reads SGHTA; CDR2 reads FQGNSA. Trimming removed 5 bases from V and 3 bases from J, with 12 bases in between. This CDR3 contains 14 residues. The CDR3 loop reads CASSKGRGTDTQYF. CDR3 bases: TGTGCCAGCAGCAAAGGCAGGGGTACAGATACGCAGTATTTT. The whole variable domain, remainder taken from reference TRBV7-2 and TRBJ2-3, is GAGVSQSPSNKVTEKGKDVELRCDPISGHTALYWYRQSLGQGLEFLIYFQGNSAPDKSGLPSDRFSAERTGGSVSTLTIQRTQQEDSAVYLCASSKGRGTDTQYFGPGTRLTVL.

The chain recombines TRBV25-1 with TRBJ2-5, with a tentative D call TRBD2 (5 bases). The CDR3 is made up of 14 amino acids. CDR1 and CDR2 from the germline V gene are MGHDK and SYGVNS. V was shortened by 7 bases and J by 2 bases, with 14 bases between the two germline ends. Here the CDR3 reads CASTPGRRQETQYF. The CDR3 DNA reads as TGTGCCAGCACGCCGGGCAGGAGGCAAGAGACCCAGTACTTC. Supplemented by reference TRBV25-1 and TRBJ2-5, the full variable domain reads EADIYQTPRYLVIGTGKKITLECSQTMGHDKMYWYQQDPGMELHLIHYSYGVNSTEKGDLSSESTVSRIRTEHFPLTLESARPSHTSQYLCASTPGRRQETQYFGPGTRLLVL.

The chain joins TRBV29-1 to TRBJ2-5; D call uncertain. The ends were cut back, 4 bases at V and 2 bases at J, with 8 bases in the middle. Germline V gives CDR1 SQVTM, CDR2 ANQGSEA. There are 12 residues in the CDR3. The CDR3 nucleotides read TGCAGCGTTGCGCCAGGTCAAGAGACCCAGTACTTC. Its protein product is CSVAPGQETQYF. Combining the CDR3 with reference TRBV29-1 and TRBJ2-5 gives the whole variable domain SAVISQKPSRDICQRGTSLTIQCQVDSQVTMMFWYRQQPGQSLTLIATANQGSEATYESGFVIDKFPISRPNLTFSTLTVSNMSPEDSSIYLCSVAPGQETQYFGPGTRLLVL.

V and J are TRBV7-8 and TRBJ1-5, with D unresolved. This CDR3 region has 15 residues. The ends were cut back, 3 bases at V and 5 bases at J, with 14 bases in the middle. The germline V gene encodes CDR1 SGHVS and CDR2 FQNEAQ. As DNA, the CDR3 is TGTGCCAGCAGCTTTAACCTTCCGGCCGATCAGCCCCAGCATTTT. Protein sequence: CASSFNLPADQPQHF.

J is TRBJ2-7 and V is TRBV6-2 or TRBV6-3, with a possible D match to TRBD2 (6 bases). The CDR3 sequence is 14 residues long. Germline CDR1 and CDR2: MNHEY and SVGEGT. V gave up 6 bases and J gave up 3 bases, with 15 bases separating them. Written as DNA, the CDR3 is TGTGCCAGCAGACCCGCCCTAGCGTACTACGAGCAGTACTTC. Translating gives CASRPALAYYEQYF.

Points on this clonotype: One end of the junction fails to match germline, which may point to a read error. This CDR3 is CACSSDQTGGLGEQFF. CDR3 coding DNA: TGTGCCTGCAGCTCGGATCAAACAGGGGGCCTGGGTGAGCAGTTCTTC. The chain recombines TRBV5-6 with TRBJ2-1; 9 bases line up with TRBD1. The CDR3 is 16 amino acids. CDR1 is SGHDT and CDR2 is YYEEEE in the germline V gene.

This clonotype occurred a few times. This chain connects TRBV6-2 or TRBV6-3 to TRBJ2-7, with D possibly being TRBD2 (6 bases). CDR1 and CDR2 (germline): MNHEY, SVGEGT. The CDR3 has 14 residues. V was pared by 6 bases and J by 5 bases, with 17 bases between. This chain's CDR3 is CASSPGGFSDEQYF. In DNA form, the CDR3 reads TGTGCCAGCAGCCCCGGGGGATTTTCCGACGAGCAGTACTTC.

This chain connects TRBV20-1 to TRBJ1-1; 7 bases map to TRBD1. Germline CDR1 reads DFQATT; CDR2 reads SNEGSKA (reference sequence). The V and J ends lost 1 base and 6 bases, in that order; junction bases with no gene match: 8. This CDR3 is built from 14 residues. The CDR3 is CSARAQGGGSEAFF. As DNA, the CDR3 is TGCAGTGCTAGAGCCCAGGGGGGAGGTTCTGAAGCTTTCTTT.

As regards this clonotype: A much larger clone lies one base from this, so it may be a read error. The rearrangement uses TRBV20-1 and TRBJ2-7; 11 positions match TRBD2. V lost 6 bases to trimming and J lost 6 bases; unmatched junction nucleotides: 7. Germline V CDR1 and CDR2: DFQATT, SNEGSKA (reference sequence). This CDR3 is 13 amino acids long. CDR3 residues: CSALPSGRREQYF. In DNA form, the CDR3 reads TGCAGTGCCCTACCTAGCGGGAGGCGCGAGCAGTACTTC.

The chain links TRBV7-6 to TRBJ2-1; 9 bases map to TRBD2. The DNA matches TRBJ2-7 better at its end, which makes the J call doubtful. This CDR3 region has 20 residues. Germline V CDR1 and CDR2: SGHVS, FNYEAQ. CDR3 sequence reads: CASSQGSSGVNLKSYNEQYF. In nucleotides, the CDR3 is TGTGCCAGCAGCCAAGGCTCTAGCGGGGTGAATTTAAAATCCTACAATGAGCAGTACTTC.

The chain recombines TRBV10-3 with TRBJ2-1; D may be TRBD1 (6 bases). Trimming cost V 6 bases and J 0 bases, with 12 bases left between them. Per the germline V gene, CDR1 is ENHRY and CDR2 is SYGVKD. The CDR3 is 15 amino acids. The CDR3 sequence is CAISPTGSSYNEQFF. Written as DNA, the CDR3 is TGTGCCATCAGCCCAACAGGGAGCTCCTACAATGAGCAGTTCTTC.

This clonotype was counted between two and nine times. This sequence joins TRBV29-1 and TRBJ2-7; 10 bases are a match to TRBD1. This CDR3 is built from 15 residues. J was trimmed by 5 bases and V by 2 bases; bases with no gene match: 9. Germline values: CDR1 SQVTM, CDR2 ANQGSEA. CDR3 protein: CSVEKGDRGGHEQYF. The CDR3 bases are TGCAGCGTTGAAAAAGGGGACAGGGGTGGCCACGAGCAGTACTTC.

This clonotype was found many times. This chain uses TRBV7-3 with TRBJ2-1; tentative D call: TRBD2 (6 bases). CDR1 is SGHTA and CDR2 is FQGTGA in the germline V gene. Trimming took off 1 base at V and 0 bases at J, with 13 bases between the two ends. CDR3 length equals 17 residues. CDR3 residues: CASSLIPLASSYNEQFF. DNA for the CDR3: TGTGCCAGCAGCTTAATCCCCCTAGCGAGCTCCTACAATGAGCAGTTCTTC. Supplemented by reference TRBV7-3 and TRBJ2-1, the full variable domain reads GAGVSQTPSNKVTEKGKYVELRCDPISGHTALYWYRQSLGQGPEFLIYFQGTGAADDSGLPNDRFFAVRPEGSVSTLKIQRTERGDSAVYLCASSLIPLASSYNEQFFGPGTRLTVL.

The chain couples TRBV25-1 to TRBJ2-7; no reliable D call. The CDR3 runs 11 residues. Germline CDR1 is MGHDK and CDR2 is SYGVNS. V lost 2 bases, J lost 7 bases, and 6 bases lay in between. This chain's CDR3 is CASSERWEQYF. As DNA, the CDR3 is TGTGCCAGCAGTGAACGGTGGGAGCAGTACTTC.

V gene TRBV9 combines with J gene TRBJ2-3; 7 bases agree with TRBD2. V lost 5 bases to trimming and J lost 4 bases; unmatched junction nucleotides: 10. Germline CDR1 is SGDLS and CDR2 is YYNGEE. The CDR3 has 15 residues. CDR3 DNA: TGTGCCAGCAGTTCCGGGACTATAGGCGCAGATACGCAGTATTTT. Its translation is CASSSGTIGADTQYF.

Concerning this clonotype itself: The junction departs from the called germline gene at one end, perhaps through a read error. The chain couples TRBV4-1 to TRBJ1-6, with 8 nucleotides matching TRBD1. The germline V gene has CDR1 MGHRA and CDR2 YSYEKL. This CDR3 region has 15 residues. The CDR3 is CASSRGQGDNSPLHF. CDR3 bases: TGTGCCAGCAGCCGTGGACAGGGAGATAATTCACCCCTCCACTTT.

The rearrangement joins TRBV20-1 to TRBJ2-3; D unresolved. Germline V gene data show CDR1 as DFQATT and CDR2 as SNEGSKA (reference sequence). V lost 1 base and J 3 bases, leaving 8 bases between the germline ends. The CDR3 runs to 13 residues. CDR3 residues: CSARVPPTDTQYF. The CDR3, as DNA: TGCAGTGCTAGAGTACCCCCGACAGATACGCAGTATTTT.

This clonotype was seen a few times. The rearrangement joins TRBV12-3 or TRBV12-4 to TRBJ1-5; D gene ambiguous. Trimming took off 4 bases at V and 6 bases at J, with 10 bases between the two ends. The CDR3 has 13 amino acids. The CDR3 nucleotides read TGTGCCAGCAGTTCCTGGGGAGCTCAGCCCCAGCATTTT. This translates into CASSSWGAQPQHF.

This clonotype was counted a few times. This chain's CDR3 is CASSLVLDPDSNQPQHF. In DNA form, the CDR3 reads TGTGCCAGCAGCTTAGTGTTGGACCCGGACAGCAATCAGCCCCAGCATTTT. This chain links TRBV7-9 with TRBJ1-5, with D unresolved. Germline V gene data show CDR1 as SEHNR and CDR2 as FQNEAQ (reference sequence). This CDR3 is built from 17 residues. The V and J ends lost 1 base and 1 base respectively, with 14 bases between them.

The chain employs TRBV20-1 and TRBJ1-1, with 7 bases identical to TRBD1. The CDR3 contains 12 residues. The V gene's germline CDR1 is DFQATT and CDR2 SNEGSKA (reference sequence). V gave up 5 bases and J gave up 4 bases; unmatched junction bases: 4. The CDR3, as DNA: TGCAGTGCTGCGACAGGGATCACTGAAGCTTTCTTT. Amino acid sequence: CSAATGITEAFF.

This chain connects TRBV4-1 to TRBJ2-3, with TRBD2 matching over 8 bases. Germline trimming cut 1 base from V and 2 bases from J; bases unmatched to any gene: 8. The CDR3 covers 17 residues. Germline V gene data show CDR1 as MGHRA and CDR2 as YSYEKL. CDR3 amino acids: CASSQAGVAGFTDTQYF. The CDR3 DNA sequence: TGCGCCAGCAGCCAAGCTGGAGTAGCGGGGTTCACAGATACGCAGTATTTT.

The chain has TRBV27 and TRBJ1-6, with 11 bases matching TRBD1. The CDR3 is made up of 17 amino acids. Germline V gives CDR1 MNHEY, CDR2 SMNVEV (reference sequence). J gave up 9 bases and V 6 bases, and 13 bases lay outside the gene matches. CDR3 protein: CASRIGTGGSIGSPLHF. CDR3 sequence (DNA): TGTGCCAGCAGGATTGGGACAGGGGGATCGATCGGTTCACCCCTCCACTTT.

The rearrangement links TRBV20-1 to TRBJ2-6, with D unresolved. The V gene's germline CDR1 is DFQATT and CDR2 SNEGSKA (reference sequence). The CDR3 is 14 amino acids. V was shortened by 4 bases and J by 1 base, with 8 bases between the two germline ends. As DNA, the CDR3 is TGCAGTGCTAAGTGGGCGTCTGGGGCCAACGTCCTGACTTTC. This codes for CSAKWASGANVLTF.

In its sample, this clonotype was seen once. This CDR3 reads CASSLRGVSPPYEQYF. DNA of the CDR3: TGTGCCAGCAGTTTAAGGGGAGTTTCCCCCCCCTACGAGCAGTACTTC. The gene calls are TRBV27 and TRBJ2-7; D assignment may be TRBD1 or TRBD2 (5 bases each). CDR3 length: 16 amino acids. V was cut by 2 bases and J by 2 bases, with 16 bases left in between. Germline V gives CDR1 MNHEY, CDR2 SMNVEV (reference sequence).

A remark on this clonotype: An end of the junction does not agree with germline; a read error may underlie this. This chain uses TRBV6-2 or TRBV6-3 with TRBJ2-1; D gene uncertain. This CDR3 region has 15 residues. CDR1 is MNHEY, CDR2 SVGEGT, per germline. The CDR3 loop is CASSSPAKSHNEQFF. The DNA for the CDR3 is TGCGCCAGCAGCTCTCCGGCCAAATCCCACAATGAGCAGTTCTTC.

The sample holds a few counts of this clonotype. This chain joins TRBV21-1 and TRBJ2-5; the table calls TRBD1, which could not be checked here. TRBV21-1 is a documented pseudogene. The CDR3 covers 14 residues. CDR3 loop: CASSLTGEQETQYF. In nucleotides, the CDR3 is TGTGCCAGCAGCTTGACAGGAGAACAAGAGACCCAGTACTTC.

This clonotype was observed a handful of times. The gene calls are TRBV24-1 and TRBJ2-1; TRBD2 matches at 11 bases. Germline CDR1 is KGHDR and CDR2 is SFDVKD. The CDR3 extends over 20 amino acids. V trimming: 1 base; J trimming: 7 bases; junction bases outside the gene matches: 17. CDR3 in amino acids: CATSDFRRSGTSGSWNEQFF. Here the CDR3 DNA reads TGTGCCACCAGTGATTTTAGGCGGTCAGGAACTAGCGGGAGTTGGAATGAGCAGTTCTTC.

This clonotype showed up many times. The rearrangement links TRBV10-3 to TRBJ2-1, with D perhaps TRBD2 (5 bases). Trimming removed 0 bases from V and 8 bases from J, with 14 bases in between. The CDR3 is 15 amino acids. From germline, CDR1 is ENHRY and CDR2 SYGVKD. The DNA of the CDR3 is TGTGCCATCAGTGAGTCTCCTGCTAGCCAGCATGAGCAGTTCTTC. Protein sequence: CAISESPASQHEQFF.

This rearrangement joins TRBV4-3 to TRBJ2-5; D is unresolved. The CDR3 is 14 residues long. With 2 bases removed from V and 11 bases from J, the gap between germline ends came to 18 bases. The germline V gene has CDR1 LGHNA and CDR2 YSLEER. Here the CDR3 reads CASSQKNDVDEQYF. The CDR3 nucleotides are TGCGCCAGCAGCCAAAAAAACGATGTCGATGAGCAGTACTTC.

There are a few counts of this clonotype. The rearrangement joins TRBV4-1 to TRBJ2-3; TRBD2 matches at 9 bases. Per the germline V gene, CDR1 is MGHRA and CDR2 is YSYEKL. Germline trimming cut 1 base from V and 4 bases from J; bases unmatched to any gene: 3. The CDR3 runs 15 residues. The CDR3 bases are TGCGCCAGCAGCCAAGTGGCTAGCGGGGCAGATACGCAGTATTTT. Translation: CASSQVASGADTQYF.